This TCR beta chain was captured by sequencing in a study of T cells after yellow fever vaccination. The TCR cDNA carried a universal primer site and UMIs from 5'RACE template switching. TCRdb recomputed calls from the 5' RACE reads with MiXCR, one row per CDR3 protein. Among some 300,000 distinct CDR3 sequences listed, roughly 10% were seen once. Specimen: CD4+ T cells sorted from PBMCs, collected 45 days after the yellow fever booster vaccination. The source of this sequence is a man younger than 30 who received the YFV17D yellow fever vaccine.

As DNA, the CDR3 is TGCGCCAGCCGACTAGCGGGGGGGCCCTACAATGAGCAGTTCTTC. It specifies CASRLAGGPYNEQFF. The chain links TRBV5-1 to TRBJ2-1; TRBD2 matches at 14 bases. The CDR3 runs to 15 residues. V shed 7 bases, J shed 2 bases, and the junction held 2 bases outside the gene matches. CDR1 is SGHRS, CDR2 YFSETQ, per germline.